Presented here are 14 T cell receptor beta chains from one specimen sequenced in a study of low-dose radiotherapy and immunotherapy resistance in tumors. Alpha- and beta-chain coverage of first-strand cDNA came from TRAV- and TRBV-specific primers. TCR amplification ran 15 to 20 PCR cycles using constant-region and V-primer adapter primers. MiXCR, applied by TCRdb to the reads, yields one record per CDR3 protein. Of about 84,000 distinct CDR3 sequences listed, 15% to 20% were seen once; the top ten hold less than 1.5%. Noted time point: after trial treatment. The treatment here: LDRT plus nivolumab, ipilimumab, low-dose cyclophosphamide and aspirin (RACIN trial). Specimen: PBMCs, collected after low-dose radiotherapy plus immunotherapy. The source of these receptors is a male donor with prostate cancer.

A note on this clonotype: A far bigger clonotype differs at one base, so this is likely a read error. The chain couples TRBV6-2 or TRBV6-3 to TRBJ2-3; TRBD2 matches at 10 bases. The J call is in doubt because the DNA end fits TRBJ2-7 better. The V gene's germline CDR1 is MNHEY and CDR2 SVGEGT. This CDR3 is built from 13 residues. As DNA, the CDR3 is TGTGCCAGCACTAGCGGGAGTATCCATGAGCAGTACTTC. Translation gives CASTSGSIHEQYF.

This chain links TRBV11-2 with TRBJ2-7; either TRBD1 or TRBD2 may fit D (6 bases each). The germline V gene has CDR1 SGHAT and CDR2 FQNNGV. This CDR3 region has 17 residues. Trimming stripped 0 bases from V and 2 bases from J, with 17 bases between. CDR3 loop: CASSLDWGRGETYEQYF. CDR3 bases: TGTGCCAGCAGCTTAGATTGGGGGCGGGGAGAGACCTACGAGCAGTACTTC.

This chain connects TRBV3-1 to TRBJ2-1, with D uncertain. The CDR3 spans 15 residues. The germline CDR1 and CDR2 sequences are LGHDT and YNNKEL (reference sequence). The ends were cut back, 0 bases at V and 7 bases at J, with 13 bases in the middle. CDR3 protein: CASSQDVGSQNEQFF. The CDR3 nucleotides are TGTGCCAGCAGCCAAGATGTTGGTAGTCAGAATGAGCAGTTCTTC.

Concerning this clonotype: A much bigger clone sits one base away, suggesting this may be a read error. The chain joins TRBV30 to TRBJ1-1; D possibly corresponds to TRBD1 (5 bases). This CDR3 is 12 amino acids long. The V gene's germline CDR1 is GTSNPN and CDR2 SVGIG (reference sequence). In DNA, the CDR3 is TGTGCCTGGAGTCCCACAGGAGCTGAAGCTATCTTT. The encoded protein is CAWSPTGAEAIF. Together with reference TRBV30 and TRBJ1-1, the CDR3 gives the full variable domain: SQTIHQWPATLVQPVGSPLSLECTVEGTSNPNLYWYRQAAGRGLQLLFYSVGIGQISSEVPQNLSASRPQDRQFILSSKKLLLSDSGFYLCAWSPTGAEAIFGQGTRLTVV.

This clonotype was detected many times. This chain joins TRBV28 and TRBJ2-7; 13 positions agree with TRBD2. Trimming removed 5 bases from V and 3 bases from J; junction bases left unmatched: 13. Per germline, CDR1 MDHEN and CDR2 SYDVKM. CDR3 size: 18 residues. This CDR3 reads CASSAVGLAGVGYYEQYF. For the CDR3, the DNA is TGTGCCAGCAGTGCAGTAGGACTAGCGGGAGTGGGTTACTACGAGCAGTACTTC.

CDR3 nucleotides: TGCAGCGTTGAAGGGATTCTGGACAATGAGCAGTTCTTC. Translated: CSVEGILDNEQFF. V gene TRBV29-1 combines with J gene TRBJ2-1, with unresolved D. The CDR3 extends over 13 amino acids. The V and J ends lost 1 base and 5 bases respectively, with 9 bases between them. Germline CDR1 and CDR2: SQVTM and ANQGSEA.

In this sample, this clonotype turned up many times. The chain carries TRBV20-1 and TRBJ1-2, with 8 bases that match TRBD1. Trimming removed 1 base from V and 4 bases from J; junction bases left unmatched: 5. CDR3 length: 14 amino acids. Germline-derived CDR1 and CDR2 are DFQATT and SNEGSKA (reference sequence). The CDR3 here is CSARVVGQGYGYTF. The CDR3 bases are TGCAGTGCTAGAGTAGTCGGACAGGGCTATGGCTACACCTTC.

This clonotype was detected a few times. This chain connects TRBV4-2 to TRBJ1-4; D is possibly TRBD1 (5 bases). Deletions cut 3 bases from V and 5 bases from J, with 10 bases between. The CDR3 extends over 14 amino acids. CDR1 is LGHNA, CDR2 YNFKEQ, per germline. CDR3 amino acids: CASSHQGQNEKLFF. CDR3 sequence (DNA): TGTGCCAGCAGCCACCAGGGTCAGAATGAAAAACTGTTTTTT.

This clonotype was recorded a few times. The chain employs TRBV10-3 and TRBJ2-3; D is uncertain. With 10 bases removed from V and 0 bases from J, the gap between germline ends came to 8 bases. The CDR3 extends over 12 amino acids. The germline V gene encodes CDR1 ENHRY and CDR2 SYGVKD. This CDR3 reads CATRVSTDTQYF. CDR3 coding DNA: TGTGCCACCCGTGTTAGCACAGATACGCAGTATTTT.

This rearrangement joins TRBV27 to TRBJ2-3; possible D gene TRBD1, 6 bases. V shed 5 bases and J shed 7 bases, with 19 bases lying between them. Germline V lookup: CDR1 MNHEY, CDR2 SMNVEV (reference sequence). This CDR3 region has 15 residues. CDR3 protein: CASSPRGTAPNTQYF. The CDR3 coding sequence is TGTGCCAGCAGTCCAAGGGGGACGGCCCCAAATACGCAGTATTTT.

This clonotype was counted many times. The chain uses TRBV7-2 and TRBJ1-4; the match to TRBD1 covers 7 bases. CDR1 and CDR2 (germline): SGHTA, FQGNSA. The CDR3 is 15 amino acids. V shed 1 base and J 7 bases; nucleotides not matched to a gene: 6. The CDR3 reads CASSLEGTAGEKLFF. The DNA for the CDR3 is TGTGCCAGCAGCTTAGAGGGGACAGCGGGTGAAAAACTGTTTTTT.

This clonotype was recorded many times. This chain connects TRBV7-9 to TRBJ2-3; TRBD2 is a possible D gene (7 bases). Germline CDR1 and CDR2: SEHNR and FQNEAQ (reference sequence). The CDR3 is 16 residues long. V lost 5 bases and J lost 0, with 15 bases in between. The CDR3 DNA is TGTGCCAGCAGCGGGGGGGCGCACGCTAGCACAGATACGCAGTATTTT. Protein: CASSGGAHASTDTQYF.

The table lists this clonotype with many counts. The chain employs TRBV24-1 and TRBJ2-1; D gene uncertain. CDR1 and CDR2 (germline): KGHDR, SFDVKD. V dropped 9 bases and J dropped 5 bases, with 7 bases sitting between them. The CDR3 consists of 11 residues. CDR3 sequence reads: CATYGNNEQFF. CDR3 DNA sequence: TGTGCCACCTACGGTAACAATGAGCAGTTCTTC.

This clonotype was picked up many times. The chain links TRBV2 to TRBJ1-6; D is unresolved. Trimming stripped 5 bases from V and 0 bases from J, with 8 bases between. The CDR3 loop spans 15 amino acids. Per germline, CDR1 SNHLY and CDR2 FYNNEI. The CDR3 DNA is TGTGCCAGCAGTCAACAGAGCTCCTATAATTCACCCCTCCACTTT. Its translation: CASSQQSSYNSPLHF.